Listed below are T cell receptor beta chains from one sample, sequenced in a study of graft-versus-host responses after intestinal transplantation. Profiling relied on immunoSEQ multiplex PCR, and the TCRdb table lists in-frame clones only, not all of them. The table records 9,500 to 15,000 clones, over 65% of them present only once. The sample in question was ileum tissue, obtained 142 days after intestinal transplantation. The source is a human patient who received an intestinal transplant, so some T cells may come from the graft donor. Each CDR3 is given with its conserved first and last residue.

v_call: TRBV6-1
cdr3_length: 15
cdr3_aa: CASSVSPGTRAEAFF

v_call: TRBV7-8
cdr3_length: 16
cdr3_aa: CASSLAGQGARETQYF

v_call: TRBV28
cdr3_length: 16
cdr3_aa: CASSKGREGSTDTQYF

v_call: TRBV5-6
cdr3_length: 15
cdr3_aa: CASSKSGMGNQPQHF

v_call: TRBV9
cdr3_length: 15
cdr3_aa: CASSETGTYPGELFF

v_call: TRBV6-5
cdr3_length: 15
cdr3_aa: CASRGTGSGNYGYTF

v_call: TRBV7-2
cdr3_length: 15
cdr3_aa: CASSLAGGDNYGYTF

v_call: TRBV9
cdr3_length: 15
cdr3_aa: CASSVTSGGEGEQYF

v_call: TRBV7-2
cdr3_length: 11
cdr3_aa: CASRLSNEQFF

v_call: TRBV9
cdr3_length: 16
cdr3_aa: CASSESTSGGEETQYF

v_call: TRBV5-1
cdr3_length: 13
cdr3_aa: CASKLAQYNEQFF

v_call: TRBV7-9
cdr3_length: 14
cdr3_aa: CASSWGLGVTVKFF

v_call: TRBV18
cdr3_length: 14
cdr3_aa: CASSPSAAKNIQYF

v_call: TRBV2
cdr3_length: 13
cdr3_aa: CASRGVGMETQYF

v_call: TRBV28
cdr3_length: 12
cdr3_aa: CASSSGKETQYF

v_call: TRBV5-1
cdr3_length: 14
cdr3_aa: CASSLGGRIPAAFF

v_call: TRBV9
cdr3_length: 17
cdr3_aa: CASSVEGLASNTGELFF

v_call: TRBV7-2
cdr3_length: 13
cdr3_aa: CASSLFGEGEQYF

v_call: TRBV11-2
cdr3_length: 14
cdr3_aa: CASSFRDFGFEQYF

v_call: TRBV7-1
cdr3_length: 16
cdr3_aa: CASSYSRGTAPYEQYF

v_call: TRBV6-5
cdr3_length: 15
cdr3_aa: CASSYTGTGNYGYTF

v_call: TRBV13
cdr3_length: 17
cdr3_aa: CASSSAGGLAGTDTQYF

v_call: TRBV6-1
cdr3_length: 14
cdr3_aa: CASSINGQPSRAFF

v_call: TRBV4-3
cdr3_length: 17
cdr3_aa: CASSQVPPTGVDNGYTF

v_call: TRBV6-1
cdr3_length: 14
cdr3_aa: CASSEAGAVLEQYF

v_call: TRBV6-1
cdr3_length: 15
cdr3_aa: CASSPRTGGDYGYTF

v_call: TRBV15
cdr3_length: 16
cdr3_aa: CATSRDSREANTEAFF

v_call: TRBV15
cdr3_length: 16
cdr3_aa: CATSRDLPLARDEQFF

v_call: TRBV7-2
cdr3_length: 15
cdr3_aa: CASSLFAGVGDTQYF

v_call: TRBV2
cdr3_length: 17
cdr3_aa: CASSGGSAGGYYNEQFF